What follows are 32 T cell receptor beta chains derived from one specimen sequenced in a study of OX40 agonist ivuxolimab in advanced cancers. Assay: immunoSEQ multiplex PCR; the TCRdb copy retains only in-frame clones and omits some. The data contain over 50,000 clones, 90% to 95% of them seen just once; the ten biggest clones take up roughly 12%. This specimen was CD4+ or CD8+ T cells sorted from blood, taken in a trial of the OX40 agonist ivuxolimab. These receptors all stem from an adult with an advanced solid tumor such as melanoma, head and neck, liver or kidney cancer.

The chain has TRBV25-1 and TRBJ1-2; TRBD1 matches 7 bases. V was clipped by 1 base and J by 1 base; unmatched bases: 9. The V gene's germline CDR1 is MGHDK and CDR2 SYGVNS. This CDR3 has 17 amino acids. This CDR3 reads CASSEWGTDGFNYGYTF. The CDR3 bases are TGTGCCAGCAGTGAATGGGGGACAGATGGATTTAACTATGGCTACACCTTC.

CDR3 residues: CASSQGTPSTDTQYF. In DNA form, the CDR3 reads TGCGCCAGCAGCCAAGGCACTCCTAGCACAGATACGCAGTATTTT. This chain connects TRBV4-1 to TRBJ2-3; no reliable D call. V lost 1 base and J 0 bases, leaving 8 bases between the germline ends. Per the germline V gene, CDR1 is MGHRA and CDR2 is YSYEKL. The CDR3 is made up of 15 amino acids.

The chain recombines TRBV19 with TRBJ2-7; D is possibly TRBD2 (6 bases). CDR3 length: 15 amino acids. V lost 5 bases to trimming and J lost 2 bases, with 16 bases between them. Per the germline V gene, CDR1 is LNHDA and CDR2 is SQIVND (reference sequence). In nucleotides, the CDR3 is TGTGCCAGTAGTGGCGGGGAGGACTTTACCTACGAGCAGTACTTC. Translation: CASSGGEDFTYEQYF.

This clone has just a few counts. The CDR3 DNA reads TGTGCCAGCAGCCAAGATCGGGGTAGCTCCTACGAGCAGTACTTC. Protein sequence: CASSQDRGSSYEQYF. J is TRBJ2-7 and V is TRBV4-2; D perhaps matches TRBD2 (5 bases). V lost 0 bases, J lost 0 bases, and 9 bases lay in between. The CDR3 consists of 15 residues. Germline V gives CDR1 LGHNA, CDR2 YNFKEQ.

This clone was seen only a few times. The chain joins TRBV5-6 to TRBJ2-7; D ambiguous. From germline, CDR1 is SGHDT and CDR2 YYEEEE. This CDR3 has 13 residues. Trimming took 0 bases from V and 2 from J, leaving 6 bases between them. In DNA, the CDR3 is TGTGCCAGCAGCTTGGGGGGTCCCTACGAGCAGTACTTC. Amino acids: CASSLGGPYEQYF.

As for this clone: Its ends do not fully match the called genes, so a read error is possible. V gene TRBV5-1 combines with J gene TRBJ2-7, with D tentatively TRBD1 (6 bases). Per the germline V gene, CDR1 is SGHRS and CDR2 is YFSETQ. The CDR3 runs 16 residues. CDR3 sequence: CASSSSFRDIAYEQYF. As DNA, the CDR3 is TGTGCCAGCAGCTCATCATTCCGGGACATCGCCTACGAGCAGTACTTC.

The chain combines TRBV19 with TRBJ2-1, with 8 nucleotides matching TRBD2. The CDR3 contains 14 residues. With 5 bases clipped from V and 7 bases from J, the junction kept 7 bases outside the gene matches. The germline gives CDR1 LNHDA, CDR2 SQIVND (reference sequence). This CDR3 reads CASSADGGVNEQFF. DNA of the CDR3: TGTGCCAGTAGTGCGGACGGGGGGGTGAATGAGCAGTTCTTC.

In this sample, this clone turned up once. The V and J genes are TRBV10-2 and TRBJ2-7; D is tentatively TRBD1 or TRBD2 (5 bases each). The CDR3 contains 15 residues. The germline gives CDR1 WSHSY, CDR2 SAAADI. The ends were cut back, 0 bases at V and 4 bases at J, with 13 bases in the middle. The DNA for the CDR3 is TGCGCCAGCAGTGAGTCTGGGGGAATGATATACGAGCAGTACTTC. Protein product: CASSESGGMIYEQYF.

This clone has a single count. The CDR3 is CASSERRGLSSTDTQYF. The DNA of the CDR3 is TGTGCCAGCAGTGAAAGACGGGGACTATCTAGCACAGATACGCAGTATTTT. J is TRBJ2-3 and V is TRBV6-1; 7 nucleotides align to TRBD2. Germline loops: CDR1 MNHNS, CDR2 SASEGT. The CDR3 extends over 17 amino acids. The V segment lost 2 bases and the J segment 0 bases; nucleotides outside the gene matches: 8.

This sequence joins TRBV6-6 and TRBJ2-1; D tentatively fits TRBD1 or TRBD2 (5 bases each). Germline V lookup: CDR1 MNHNY, CDR2 SVGAGI (reference sequence). The V end was cut by 2 bases, the J end by 5 bases, with 10 bases between. This CDR3 has 14 residues. CDR3 bases: TGTGCCAGCAGTTACCCCGGGACCCACAATGAGCAGTTCTTC. This encodes CASSYPGTHNEQFF.

The V call is TRBV4-2, the J call TRBJ2-7; D is uncertain. CDR1 LGHNA and CDR2 YNFKEQ come from the germline V gene. The length of the CDR3 is 15 residues. Trimming removed 6 bases from V and 0 bases from J, with 15 bases in between. CDR3: CASSSYLSSSYEQYF. CDR3 DNA: TGTGCCAGCAGTTCATACCTCTCCAGCTCCTACGAGCAGTACTTC.

The chain uses TRBV7-9 and TRBJ1-4, with 8 positions matching TRBD1. Germline-derived CDR1 and CDR2 are SEHNR and FQNEAQ (reference sequence). V was clipped by 2 bases and J by 8 bases; unmatched bases: 13. The CDR3 contains 17 residues. CDR3 nucleotides: TGTGCCAGCAGCTTAACCAGCCCGACAGGGGTTTCAGAAAAACTGTTTTTT. Amino acids: CASSLTSPTGVSEKLFF.

This clone was detected only a few times. This chain uses TRBV5-3 with TRBJ1-1, with TRBD1 matching 8 bases. TRBV5-3 falls under the ORF class, with uncertain function. The length of the CDR3 is 13 residues. V trimming: 10 bases; J trimming: 8 bases; junction bases outside the gene matches: 13. The CDR3 protein is CAPRTRTGKEAFF. The CDR3 coding sequence is TGTGCCCCTCGAACCCGGACAGGGAAAGAAGCTTTCTTT.

CDR3 amino acids: CASSWGFVAGVEEAFF. As DNA, the CDR3 is TGTGCCAGCAGCTGGGGATTCGTAGCGGGAGTAGAGGAAGCTTTCTTT. The rearrangement links TRBV5-5 to TRBJ1-1; no definite D call. Per the germline V gene, CDR1 is SGHKS and CDR2 is YYEKEE (reference sequence). This CDR3 spans 16 amino acids. The V and J ends lost 3 bases and 8 bases respectively, with 23 bases between them.

The chain joins TRBV27 to TRBJ2-7; D assignment may be TRBD1 or TRBD2 (7 bases each). Trimming stripped 2 bases from V and 4 bases from J, with 18 bases between. Germline CDR1 is MNHEY and CDR2 is SMNVEV (reference sequence). The CDR3 totals 16 residues. The CDR3 DNA reads TGTGCCAGCAGTTTAGAAAGAGGGGGCGGGGGATACGAGCAGTACTTC. Protein product: CASSLERGGGGYEQYF.

The rearrangement uses TRBV7-9 and TRBJ2-7; no clear D. Trimming stripped 4 bases from V and 2 bases from J, with 6 bases between. This CDR3 comprises 12 residues. The germline V gene encodes CDR1 SEHNR and CDR2 FQNEAQ (reference sequence). This chain's CDR3 is CASSSPTYEQYF. Here the CDR3 DNA reads TGTGCCAGCAGCTCGCCTACCTACGAGCAGTACTTC. Based on the CDR3 plus reference TRBV7-9 and TRBJ2-7, the full variable domain is DTGVSQNPRHKITKRGQNVTFRCDPISEHNRLYWYRQTLGQGPEFLTYFQNEAQLEKSRLLSDRFSAERPKGSFSTLEIQRTEQGDSAMYLCASSSPTYEQYFGPGTRLTVT.

The CDR3 bases are TGTGCCAGCAGCGTAGAGGGGGCAAGTGGTGGAGATACGCAGTATTTT. Protein sequence: CASSVEGASGGDTQYF. The chain carries TRBV9 and TRBJ2-3; TRBD1 aligns across 7 bases. V trimming: 0 bases; J trimming: 5 bases; junction bases outside the gene matches: 9. Looked up from germline, CDR1 is SGDLS and CDR2 is YYNGEE. The CDR3 loop spans 16 amino acids.

This clone was seen only a few times. V usage is TRBV19 and J usage is TRBJ1-1, with TRBD1 matching 8 bases. Germline loops: CDR1 LNHDA, CDR2 SQIVND (reference sequence). The V gene end was trimmed by 3 bases and the J gene end by 1 base; junction bases not matched to a gene: 1. There are 14 residues in the CDR3. CDR3 sequence (DNA): TGTGCCAGTAGTATTGGACAGGGGAACACTGAAGCTTTCTTT. This encodes CASSIGQGNTEAFF.

The chain joins TRBV7-6 to TRBJ1-6; the D is unclear. Per the germline V gene, CDR1 is SGHVS and CDR2 is FNYEAQ. V lost 8 bases to trimming and J lost 6 bases, with 11 bases between them. The CDR3 has 13 residues. This CDR3 reads CASPADTNSPLHF. The CDR3 region has the DNA TGTGCCAGCCCAGCCGATACTAATTCACCCCTCCACTTT.

The V call is TRBV7-9, the J call TRBJ1-2, with a weak D call TRBD1 (6 bases). The CDR3 spans 15 residues. Germline V lookup: CDR1 SEHNR, CDR2 FQNEAQ (reference sequence). Deletions cut 2 bases from V and 0 bases from J, with 10 bases between. This chain's CDR3 is CASSLRDNPNYGYTF. CDR3 in DNA: TGTGCCAGCAGCTTACGGGACAACCCTAACTATGGCTACACCTTC.

This chain links TRBV29-1 with TRBJ1-2, with D unclear. This CDR3 region has 13 residues. Germline CDR1 SQVTM, CDR2 ANQGSEA. V was trimmed by 7 bases and J by 3 bases, leaving 15 bases between them. The CDR3 DNA is TGCAGCGCGGCAGACATAGAGGACTATGGCTACACCTTC. Translation: CSAADIEDYGYTF.

V is TRBV7-9 and J is TRBJ1-2; D ambiguous. Germline assignment: CDR1 SEHNR and CDR2 FQNEAQ (reference sequence). V lost 4 bases and J 2 bases, leaving 8 bases between the germline ends. The CDR3 is 13 residues long. This chain's CDR3 is CASSSTENYGYTF. CDR3 nucleotide sequence: TGTGCCAGCAGCTCCACAGAGAACTATGGCTACACCTTC.

V is TRBV7-9 and J is TRBJ2-6, with TRBD1 matching over 9 bases. J was trimmed by 3 bases and V by 2 bases; bases with no gene match: 5. This CDR3 contains 17 residues. The V gene's germline CDR1 is SEHNR and CDR2 FQNEAQ (reference sequence). CDR3 residues: CASSLPGQGGGANVLTF. In DNA, the CDR3 is TGTGCCAGCAGCTTACCGGGACAGGGAGGTGGGGCCAACGTCCTGACTTTC.

The CDR3 DNA follows: TGCGCCAGCAGCCATCAGGAGGGAGAAAGCTATGGCTACACCTTC. This translates into CASSHQEGESYGYTF. The rearrangement joins TRBV4-3 to TRBJ1-2; D gene ambiguous. The germline CDR1 and CDR2 sequences are LGHNA and YSLEER. This CDR3 comprises 15 residues. The V end was cut by 3 bases, the J end by 4 bases, with 15 bases between.

The chain links TRBV10-3 to TRBJ2-3; D is possibly TRBD2 (6 bases). This CDR3 is 15 amino acids long. V was clipped by 6 bases and J by 2 bases, with 15 bases between them. Germline V gene data show CDR1 as ENHRY and CDR2 as SYGVKD. The CDR3 region is CAIRRGSGFTDTQYF. CDR3 nucleotides: TGTGCCATCAGGAGGGGAAGCGGGTTCACAGATACGCAGTATTTT.

The chain joins TRBV6-1 to TRBJ2-6, with 7 bases that match TRBD1. Looked up from germline, CDR1 is MNHNS and CDR2 is SASEGT. V was clipped by 6 bases and J by 4 bases; unmatched bases: 3. The CDR3 totals 14 residues. The chain's CDR3 is CASRQGTGANVLTF. The DNA of the CDR3 is TGTGCCAGCAGACAGGGGACCGGGGCCAACGTCCTGACTTTC.

This rearrangement joins TRBV15 to TRBJ2-2, with 9 positions matching TRBD1. The CDR3 is 17 residues long. Losses at the gene ends were 0 bases for V and 3 bases for J; bases not matched to a gene: 5. CDR1 is LNHNV and CDR2 is YYDKDF in the germline V gene (reference sequence). Here the CDR3 reads CATSRDRQGVYTGELFF. CDR3 in DNA: TGTGCCACCAGCAGAGACCGACAGGGGGTTTACACCGGGGAGCTGTTTTTT.

This chain joins TRBV4-1 and TRBJ2-1; D is uncertain. The CDR3 extends over 13 amino acids. V was shortened by 0 bases and J by 6 bases, with 6 bases between the two germline ends. Germline V lookup: CDR1 MGHRA, CDR2 YSYEKL. CDR3 sequence: CASSQDSVNEQFF. CDR3 bases: TGCGCCAGCAGCCAAGACTCCGTCAATGAGCAGTTCTTC.

V usage is TRBV13 and J usage is TRBJ2-7; 9 bases fit TRBD2. The CDR3 extends over 15 amino acids. The trim removed 5 bases at V and 1 base at J, leaving 6 bases unmatched. Germline V gene lookup returns CDR1 PRHDT and CDR2 FYEKMQ (reference sequence). CDR3 protein: CASSPSSGGSYEQYF. The CDR3 region has the DNA TGTGCCAGCAGCCCAAGTAGCGGGGGATCCTACGAGCAGTACTTC.

The V gene is TRBV4-1, the J gene TRBJ2-7; the D is unclear. The germline V gene encodes CDR1 MGHRA and CDR2 YSYEKL. The CDR3 runs 13 residues. Trimming removed 1 base at V and 3 bases at J, with 7 bases between. CDR3 region: CASSQVPDYEQYF. In DNA form, the CDR3 reads TGCGCCAGCAGCCAAGTTCCGGACTACGAGCAGTACTTC.

V gene TRBV19 combines with J gene TRBJ2-4; perhaps TRBD1 as D (6 bases). CDR3 length equals 11 residues. From germline, CDR1 is LNHDA and CDR2 SQIVND (reference sequence). The V gene lost 1 base and the J gene lost 12 bases, with 7 bases spanning the gap. DNA for the CDR3: TGTGCCAGTAGTATAGGAGGGGGTCAGTACTTC. Protein product: CASSIGGGQYF.

The genes are TRBV14 and TRBJ2-6, with no clear D. CDR3 length equals 16 residues. Germline-derived CDR1 and CDR2 are SGHDN and FVKESK. Trimming shortened V by 4 bases and J by 2 bases, and 12 bases separated the two germline ends. CDR3 coding DNA: TGTGCCAGCAGCCCGGCCCATGTAGCTGGGGCCAACGTCCTGACTTTC. Its translation is CASSPAHVAGANVLTF.